This T cell receptor (beta chain) was obtained from a study of T cell changes during pregnancy in multiple sclerosis. The V segment lost 5 bases and the J segment 6 bases; nucleotides outside the gene matches: 7. The germline V gene has CDR1 MNHEY and CDR2 SMNVEV (reference sequence). The CDR3 consists of 16 residues. Here immunoSEQ multiplex PCR was the method, and the copy in TCRdb shows in-frame clones only, minus some. The sample holds roughly 100,000 clones; 91% are singletons and the top ten take 1.5% to 2%. The sequence came from a female donor in good health, enrolled as a control in a pregnancy study. This sample comprised peripheral blood, obtained after pregnancy. The gene calls are TRBV27 and TRBJ2-1; 13 nucleotides align to TRBD2. The CDR3 spells CASSPILAGGFNEQFF. The CDR3 nucleotides are TGTGCCAGCAGTCCCATACTAGCGGGGGGGTTCAATGAGCAGTTCTTC.